This entry lists 2 T cell receptor beta chains sequenced from one sample in a study of blood T cells in healthy people across ages. Combining a sample-barcoded 5' primer with a J-beta primer mix, a second PCR ran for roughly 7 to 12 cycles. TCRdb re-derived calls from the 5' RACE reads in MiXCR, one entry per CDR3 protein. The sample records more than 650,000 distinct CDR3 sequences, 22% being singletons. The sequenced sample consisted of blood. The receptor source for this set is a man aged 65 to 79 in good health.

This clonotype was picked up many times. The rearrangement joins TRBV12-3 or TRBV12-4 to TRBJ1-4; D is perhaps TRBD1 (5 bases). The CDR3 loop spans 13 amino acids. Trimming shortened V by 6 bases and J by 8 bases, and 13 bases separated the two germline ends. CDR3 nucleotide sequence: TGTGCCAGCAGCTTTGGGGCGGCAGAAAAACTGTTTTTT. Encoded protein: CASSFGAAEKLFF.

This chain joins TRBV14 and TRBJ1-1; D not resolved. This CDR3 is 13 amino acids long. Germline V gene data show CDR1 as SGHDN and CDR2 as FVKESK. The germline V and J ends were trimmed by 1 base and 4 bases, with 7 bases remaining between them. CDR3 nucleotide sequence: TGTGCCAGCAGCCAAGGAGGGATCACTGAAGCTTTCTTT. It yields the protein CASSQGGITEAFF.